This T cell receptor (beta chain) is from a study of blood T cell repertoires in COVID-19. Study-wide background: Acute-phase and convalescent COVID-19 samples originated in the United States, Italy and Spain. Sources were T cells, B-cell-depleted T cells, or PBMCs; the material itself was cDNA or gDNA.

In the authors' methods: By means of reference gene primer amplification, nucleated cell counts were estimated. Profiled with immunoSEQ multiplex PCR; TCRdb holds only in-frame clones, not every one. The V and J calls and the clone size are those of that table, but D and trimming were determined from the DNA. The sample has about 78,000 clones, about nine tenths seen once. The origin of this receptor is a woman aged 60-70 years with acute or convalescent COVID-19. Sequenced: peripheral blood.

Here the CDR3 DNA reads TGTGCCAGCACCCCTTGGGGGGGGACGAACACTGAAGCTTTCTTT. Protein: CASTPWGGTNTEAFF. This rearrangement joins TRBV7-9 to TRBJ1-1; TRBD1 might be the D (5 bases). The CDR3 loop spans 15 amino acids. Trimming stripped 7 bases from V and 1 base from J, with 16 bases between. Germline V gene sequence: CDR1 SEHNR, CDR2 FQNEAQ (reference sequence).